This is a list of T cell receptor beta chains from one sample in a study of vaccination and CD4 T cells after COVID-19. MiXCR was run by TCRdb on the PCR reads, yielding one entry per CDR3 protein. The sample includes 16,000 or so distinct CDR3 sequences, roughly half of them seen just once. These receptors have no identified antigens. The sample was CD4+ T cells from blood, cultured in vitro, taken about 7 months after SARS-CoV-2 vaccination. Source of these receptors: a human donor who had recovered from COVID-19. The CDR3 runs from the conserved cysteine through the conserved F or W. A D gene is named only where the DNA matches it firmly. Only part of the rows carry a size: once, few, many, or a class if the clone is expanded.

j_call v_call d_call clone_size cdr3_aa cdr3_nt
TRBJ2-5 TRBV7-6 . . CASSLAGVSRIETQYF TGTGCCAGCAGCTTAGCGGGGGTTAGCCGAATAGAGACCCAGTACTTC
TRBJ2-2 TRBV20-1 . . CSARVTAYGELFF TGCAGTGCTAGAGTCACCGCCTACGGGGAGCTGTTTTTT
TRBJ2-1 TRBV6-2/TRBV6-3 TRBD2 . CASRLGSGRAAEQFF TGTGCCAGCAGGCTCGGGAGCGGGAGGGCCGCTGAGCAGTTCTTC
TRBJ2-5 TRBV20-1 . . CSALRTAQETQYF TGCAGTGCCCTTCGGACGGCCCAAGAGACCCAGTACTTC
TRBJ1-6 TRBV20-1 TRBD1 few CSAQTGNFNSPLHF TGCAGTGCCCAGACAGGGAACTTTAATTCACCCCTCCACTTT
TRBJ1-1 TRBV6-1 . . CASSPTTVNTEAFF TGTGCCAGCAGCCCAACGACAGTGAACACTGAAGCTTTCTTT
TRBJ1-5 TRBV21-1 . . CASSSQNHQGVNQPQHF TGTGCCAGCAGCAGTCAGAACCACCAGGGGGTCAATCAGCCCCAGCATTTT
TRBJ2-5 TRBV11-3 . . CASSTSWADEQETQYF TGTGCCAGCAGCACGTCGTGGGCGGATGAACAAGAGACCCAGTACTTC
TRBJ2-2 TRBV15 . . CATSSRLGPAGELFF TGTGCCACCAGCTCGCGTCTAGGGCCGGCCGGGGAGCTGTTTTTT
TRBJ1-5 TRBV4-2 . . CASSQEGYTDKHF TGTGCCAGCAGCCAAGAAGGGTACACGGATAAGCATTTT
TRBJ2-2 TRBV18 TRBD1 . CASSKGATDTGELFF TGTGCCAGCTCCAAGGGGGCGACGGACACCGGGGAGCTGTTTTTT
TRBJ2-1 TRBV6-1 . . CASSTLRGSYNEQFF TGTGCCAGCAGTACCCTCAGGGGCTCCTACAATGAGCAGTTCTTC
TRBJ1-1 TRBV6-1 . . CASSERENTEAFF TGTGCCAGCAGTGAAAGGGAGAACACTGAAGCTTTCTTT
TRBJ2-7 TRBV11-3 TRBD1 few CASSSLTGKTYEQYF TGTGCCAGCAGCTCCCTGACAGGGAAGACCTACGAGCAGTACTTC
TRBJ1-1 TRBV7-9 TRBD1 . CASSNRDRGSFF TGTGCCAGCAGCAACCGGGACAGGGGATCTTTCTTT
TRBJ1-6 TRBV7-2 . few CASSWRNSPLHF TGTGCCAGCAGCTGGCGTAATTCACCCCTCCACTTT
TRBJ2-7 TRBV7-9 . . CASSLSSSSYEQYF TGTGCCAGCAGCTTAAGCAGTAGCTCCTACGAGCAGTACTTC
TRBJ1-1 TRBV19 TRBD1 . CASSVGTGGMNTEAFF TGTGCCAGTAGTGTCGGGACAGGGGGCATGAACACTGAAGCTTTCTTT
TRBJ1-2 TRBV6-4 . . CASRKIQGAGGYTF TGTGCCAGCAGAAAGATACAGGGCGCTGGAGGCTACACCTTC
TRBJ2-2 TRBV4-2 . . CASSQVGVTGELFF TGTGCCAGCAGCCAAGTGGGGGTCACCGGGGAGCTGTTTTTT